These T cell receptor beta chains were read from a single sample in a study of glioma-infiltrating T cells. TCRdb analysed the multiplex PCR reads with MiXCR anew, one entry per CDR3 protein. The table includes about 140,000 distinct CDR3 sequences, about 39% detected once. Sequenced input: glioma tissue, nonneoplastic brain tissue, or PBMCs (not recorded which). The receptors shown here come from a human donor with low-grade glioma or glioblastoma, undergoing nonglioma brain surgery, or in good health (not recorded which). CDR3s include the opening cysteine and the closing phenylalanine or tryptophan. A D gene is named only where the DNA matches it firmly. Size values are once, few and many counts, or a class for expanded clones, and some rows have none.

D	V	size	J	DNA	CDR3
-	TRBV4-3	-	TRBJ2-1	TGCGCCAGCAGCCAAGATCTGCTCGGCCCATACAATGAGCAGTTCTTC	CASSQDLLGPYNEQFF
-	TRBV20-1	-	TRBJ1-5	TGCAGTGCTCGGAGGGATACAGCCAGCAATCAGCCCCAGCATTTT	CSARRDTASNQPQHF
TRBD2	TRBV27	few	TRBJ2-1	TGTGCCAGCAGCGAGACTAGCGGGAGCTCCTACAATGAGCAGTTCTTC	CASSETSGSSYNEQFF
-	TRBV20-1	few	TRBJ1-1	TGCAGTCCGACGTTGAACACTGAAGCTTTCTTT	CSPTLNTEAFF
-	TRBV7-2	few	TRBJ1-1	TGTGCCAGCAGCTTAGGGTTACGTACTGAAGCTTTCTTT	CASSLGLRTEAFF
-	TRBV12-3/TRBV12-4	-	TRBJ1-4	TGTGCCAGCAGCCTATACAGGGAGGGGGAAAAACTGTTTTTT	CASSLYREGEKLFF
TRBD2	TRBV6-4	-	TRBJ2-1	TGTGCCAGCAGTTACCTAGCGGGAGGATCCGATGAGCAGTTCTTC	CASSYLAGGSDEQFF
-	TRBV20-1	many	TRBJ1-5	TGCAGTGCTAGCTCTTTCCGGGAACACAATCAGCCCCAGCATTTT	CSASSFREHNQPQHF
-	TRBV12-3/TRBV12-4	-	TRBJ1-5	TGTGCCAGCAGTTTTGTCTCGACAGTTAATCAGCCCCAGCATTTT	CASSFVSTVNQPQHF
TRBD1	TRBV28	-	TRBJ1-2	TGTGCCAGCAGGCAAGACAGGGTAACGTGGGGCTACACCTTC	CASRQDRVTWGYTF
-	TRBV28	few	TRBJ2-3	TGTGCCAGCAGTTCACCCTGGGTGCGGGGAGACTTAAGCACAGATACGCAGTATTTT	CASSSPWVRGDLSTDTQYF
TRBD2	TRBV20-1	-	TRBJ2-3	TGCAGTGCTAGAGATCATCCTAGCGGGGAAAGCACAGATACGCAGTATTTT	CSARDHPSGESTDTQYF
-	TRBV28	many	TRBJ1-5	TGTGCCAGCAACCGACAGGCTCATAGCAATCAGCCCCAGCATTTT	CASNRQAHSNQPQHF
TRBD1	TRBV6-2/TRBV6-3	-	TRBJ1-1	TGTGCCAGCAGTAAACAGGGGGGGGACACTGAAGCTTTCTTT	CASSKQGGDTEAFF
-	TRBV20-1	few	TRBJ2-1	TGCAGTGCTTCCCGACAGACTGAGCAGTTCTTC	CSASRQTEQFF
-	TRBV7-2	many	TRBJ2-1	TGTGCCAGCAGCTCCGCCACCTACAATGAGCAGTTCTTC	CASSSATYNEQFF
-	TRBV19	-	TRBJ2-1	TGTGCCAGTAGTATACGTGCGAGGAATGAGCAGTTCTTC	CASSIRARNEQFF
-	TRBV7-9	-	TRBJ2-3	TGTGCCAGTGAAGACTCTCGGGGGACAGATACGCAGTATTTT	CASEDSRGTDTQYF
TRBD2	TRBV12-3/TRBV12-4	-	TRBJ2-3	TGTGCCAGCAGAAGTAGCGGGGGAGTTAGCACAGATACGCAGTATTTT	CASRSSGGVSTDTQYF
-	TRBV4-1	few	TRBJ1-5	TGCGCCAGCAGCCAAGAAACCCCAGATCAGCCCCAGCATTTT	CASSQETPDQPQHF
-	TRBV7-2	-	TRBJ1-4	TGTGCCCGCAGCTTCTATGGCTCTAATGAAAAACTGTTTTTT	CARSFYGSNEKLFF
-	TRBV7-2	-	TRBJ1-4	TGTGCCAGCAGCTTCGGGGGGGCGGTCGAAAAACTGTTTTTT	CASSFGGAVEKLFF
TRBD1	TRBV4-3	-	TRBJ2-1	TGCGCCAGCAGCCGAAACGGGACAGCATACAATGAGCAGTTCTTC	CASSRNGTAYNEQFF
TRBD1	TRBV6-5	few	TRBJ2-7	TGTGCCAGCAGTTACCAAGGGTCGGGACAGGGGATCAACGAGCAGTACTTC	CASSYQGSGQGINEQYF
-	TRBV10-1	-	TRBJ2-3	TGCGCCAGCAGTGATGAGGATACGCAGTATTTT	CASSDEDTQYF
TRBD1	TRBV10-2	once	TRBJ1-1	TGCGCCAGCAGGGTCCCGGGACAGGGTCTGAACACTGAAGCTTTCTTT	CASRVPGQGLNTEAFF
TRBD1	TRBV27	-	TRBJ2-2	TGTGCCACCAGTGATCCACAGGGGTCCACCGGGGAGCTGTTTTTT	CATSDPQGSTGELFF